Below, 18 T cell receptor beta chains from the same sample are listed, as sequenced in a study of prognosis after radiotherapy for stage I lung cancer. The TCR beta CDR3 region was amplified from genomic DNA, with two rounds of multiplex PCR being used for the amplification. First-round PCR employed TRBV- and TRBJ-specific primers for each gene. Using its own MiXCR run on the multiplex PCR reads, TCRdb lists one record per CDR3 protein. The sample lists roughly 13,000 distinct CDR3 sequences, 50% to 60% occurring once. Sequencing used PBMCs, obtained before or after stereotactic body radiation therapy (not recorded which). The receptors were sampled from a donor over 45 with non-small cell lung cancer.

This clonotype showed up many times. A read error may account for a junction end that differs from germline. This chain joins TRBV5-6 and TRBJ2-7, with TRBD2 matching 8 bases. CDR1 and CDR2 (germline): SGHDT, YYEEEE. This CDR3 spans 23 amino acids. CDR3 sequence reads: CASSLYIGGAAPLGLSGTYEQHF. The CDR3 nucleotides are TGTGCCAGCAGCTTGTATATAGGGGGGGCGGCCCCCCTCGGACTTAGCGGGACCTACGAGCAGCACTTC.

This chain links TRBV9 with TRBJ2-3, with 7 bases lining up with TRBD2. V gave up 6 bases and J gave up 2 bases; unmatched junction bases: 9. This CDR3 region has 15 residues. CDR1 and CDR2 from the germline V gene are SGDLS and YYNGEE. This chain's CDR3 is CASNSPAGNTDTQYF. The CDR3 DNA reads TGTGCCAGCAATTCTCCAGCGGGGAACACAGATACGCAGTATTTT.

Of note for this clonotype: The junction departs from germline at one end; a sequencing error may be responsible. The CDR3 region is CASSLTSGRAPYCYTF. The CDR3 coding sequence is TGTGCCAGCAGTTTAACCTCAGGGCGAGCGCCCTATTGCTACACCTTC. The chain employs TRBV6-2 or TRBV6-3 and TRBJ1-2; a weak D match, TRBD1 (5 bases). This CDR3 spans 16 amino acids. Germline V lookup: CDR1 MNHEY, CDR2 SVGEGT.

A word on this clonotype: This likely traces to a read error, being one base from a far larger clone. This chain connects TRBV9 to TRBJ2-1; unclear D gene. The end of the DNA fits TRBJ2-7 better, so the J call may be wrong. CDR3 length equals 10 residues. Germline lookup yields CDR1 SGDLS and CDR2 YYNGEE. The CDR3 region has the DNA TGTGCCAGCAGCTGCTACGAGCAGTACTTC. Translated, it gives CASSCYEQYF.

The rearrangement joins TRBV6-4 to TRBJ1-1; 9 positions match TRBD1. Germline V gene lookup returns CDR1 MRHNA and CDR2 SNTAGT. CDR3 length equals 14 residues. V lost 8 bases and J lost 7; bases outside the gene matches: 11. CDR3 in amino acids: CASQLWDRVGEAFF. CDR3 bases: TGTGCCAGCCAGCTCTGGGACAGGGTCGGTGAAGCTTTCTTT.

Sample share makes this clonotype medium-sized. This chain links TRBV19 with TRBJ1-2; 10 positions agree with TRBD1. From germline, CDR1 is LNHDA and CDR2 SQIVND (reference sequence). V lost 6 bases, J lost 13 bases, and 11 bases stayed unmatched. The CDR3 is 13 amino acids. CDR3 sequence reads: CASSDRGRAASTF. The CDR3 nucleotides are TGTGCCAGTAGCGACAGGGGGCGAGCGGCCAGCACCTTC.

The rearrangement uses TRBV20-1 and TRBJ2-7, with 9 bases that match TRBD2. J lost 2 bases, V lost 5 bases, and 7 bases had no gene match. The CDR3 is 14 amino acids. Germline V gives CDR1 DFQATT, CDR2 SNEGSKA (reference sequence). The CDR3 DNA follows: TGCAGTGCTCTTAGCGGGGGAACTCCCTACGAGCAGTACTTC. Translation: CSALSGGTPYEQYF.

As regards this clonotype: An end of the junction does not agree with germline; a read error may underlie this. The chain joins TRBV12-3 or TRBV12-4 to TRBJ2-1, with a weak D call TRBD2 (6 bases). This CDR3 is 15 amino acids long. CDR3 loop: CASRLAGGPNNEHFF. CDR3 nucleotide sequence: TGTGCCAGCAGACTAGCTGGAGGGCCAAACAATGAGCATTTCTTC.

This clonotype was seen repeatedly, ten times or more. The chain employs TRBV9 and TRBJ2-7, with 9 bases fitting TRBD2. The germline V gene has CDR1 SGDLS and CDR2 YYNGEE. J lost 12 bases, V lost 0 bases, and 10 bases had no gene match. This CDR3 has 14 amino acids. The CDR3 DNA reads TGTGCCAGCAGCGTAGGGCCGGCGGGAGGGACGCGGTACTTC. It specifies CASSVGPAGGTRYF.

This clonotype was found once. For the CDR3, the DNA is TGTGCCAGCACCCCCCCGCGGCAGACACTTAACTATGGCTACACCTTC. It encodes CASTPPRQTLNYGYTF. The chain joins TRBV12-3 or TRBV12-4 to TRBJ1-2; D is unresolved. Trimming shortened V by 7 bases and J by 1 base, and 19 bases separated the two germline ends. The CDR3 sequence is 16 residues long.

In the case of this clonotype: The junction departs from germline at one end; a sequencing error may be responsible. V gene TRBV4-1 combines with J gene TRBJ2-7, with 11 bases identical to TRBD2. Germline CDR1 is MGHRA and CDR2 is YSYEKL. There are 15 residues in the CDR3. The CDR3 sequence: CASSQGTSGSYDQYF. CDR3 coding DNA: TGCGCCAGCAGCCAAGGGACTAGCGGGTCCTACGATCAGTACTTC.

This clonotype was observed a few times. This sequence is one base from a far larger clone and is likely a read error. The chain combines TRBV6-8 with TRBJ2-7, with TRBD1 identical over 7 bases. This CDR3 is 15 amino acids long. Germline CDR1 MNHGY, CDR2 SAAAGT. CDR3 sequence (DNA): TGTGCCTGCAGTTATCTCCAGGGGGACCGACGCGAGCAGTACTTC. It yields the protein CACSYLQGDRREQYF.

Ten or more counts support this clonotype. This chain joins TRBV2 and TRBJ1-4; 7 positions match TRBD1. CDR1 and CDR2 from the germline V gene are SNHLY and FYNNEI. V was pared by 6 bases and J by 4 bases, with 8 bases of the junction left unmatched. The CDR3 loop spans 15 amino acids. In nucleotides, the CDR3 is TGTGCCAGCAGACAGGGGAGGGTTCTTAATGAAAAACTGTTTTTT. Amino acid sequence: CASRQGRVLNEKLFF.

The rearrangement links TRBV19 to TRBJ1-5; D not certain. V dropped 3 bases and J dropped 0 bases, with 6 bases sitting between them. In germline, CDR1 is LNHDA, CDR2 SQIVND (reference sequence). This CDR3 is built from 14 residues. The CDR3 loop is CASSIFGSNQPQHF. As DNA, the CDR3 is TGTGCCAGTAGTATCTTTGGTAGCAATCAGCCCCAGCATTTT.

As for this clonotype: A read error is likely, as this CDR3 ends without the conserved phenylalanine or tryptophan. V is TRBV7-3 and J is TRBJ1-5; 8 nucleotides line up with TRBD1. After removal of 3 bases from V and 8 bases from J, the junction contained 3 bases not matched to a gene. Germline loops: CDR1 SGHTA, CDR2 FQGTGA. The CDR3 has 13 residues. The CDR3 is CASSLGQDKPQHL. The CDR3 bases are TGTGCCAGCAGCTTGGGACAGGATAAGCCCCAGCATCTT.

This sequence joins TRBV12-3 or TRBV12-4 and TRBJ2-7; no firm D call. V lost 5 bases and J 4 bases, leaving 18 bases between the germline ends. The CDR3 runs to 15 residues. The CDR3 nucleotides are TGTGCCAGCAGTGCACCCGGTACCGGATCTTACGAGCAGTACTTC. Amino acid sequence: CASSAPGTGSYEQYF.

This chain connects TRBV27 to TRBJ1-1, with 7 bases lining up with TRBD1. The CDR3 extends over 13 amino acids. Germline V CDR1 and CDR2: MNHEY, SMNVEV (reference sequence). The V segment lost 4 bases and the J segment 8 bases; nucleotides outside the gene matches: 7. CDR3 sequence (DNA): TGTGCCAGCAGTTACACCTGGGACAGAGAAGCTTTCTTT. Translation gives CASSYTWDREAFF.

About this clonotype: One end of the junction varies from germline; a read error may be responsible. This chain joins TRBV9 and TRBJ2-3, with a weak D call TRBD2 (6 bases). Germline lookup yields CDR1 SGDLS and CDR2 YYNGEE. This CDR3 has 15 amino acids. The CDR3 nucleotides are TGTGCCAGCAGAGTAGGTCTAGCGAGCAAAGATACGCAGTATTTT. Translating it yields CASRVGLASKDTQYF.